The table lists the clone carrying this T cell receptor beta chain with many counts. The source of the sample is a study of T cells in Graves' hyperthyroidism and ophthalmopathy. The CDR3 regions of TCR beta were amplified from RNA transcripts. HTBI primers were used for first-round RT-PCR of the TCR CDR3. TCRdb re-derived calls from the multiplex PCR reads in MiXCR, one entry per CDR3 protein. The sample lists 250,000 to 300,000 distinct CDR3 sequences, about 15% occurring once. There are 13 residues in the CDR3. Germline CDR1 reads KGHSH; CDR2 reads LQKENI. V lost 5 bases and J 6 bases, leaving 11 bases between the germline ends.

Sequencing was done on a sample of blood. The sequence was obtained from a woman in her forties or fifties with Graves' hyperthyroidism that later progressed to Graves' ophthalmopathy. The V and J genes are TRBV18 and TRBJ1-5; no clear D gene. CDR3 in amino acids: CASSTTGRQPQHF. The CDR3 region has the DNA TGTGCCAGCTCAACTACGGGCCGTCAGCCCCAGCATTTT.